What follows describes a single TCR beta chain. Its antigen remains unidentified. The data derive from a study of blood T cells in healthy people across ages. Findings of the study overall: In long-lived donors, naive CD4+ cell counts and diversity exceeded those of aged donors.

A J-beta primer mix and a sample-barcoded 5' primer were used in a second PCR of roughly 6 to 11 cycles. The authors tagged each cDNA molecule using a template-switch adaptor with 12 random nucleotides. TCRdb used MiXCR to reprocess the 5' RACE reads, holding one entry per CDR3 protein. This repertoire shows about 900,000 distinct CDR3 sequences, around 68% found once; its top ten account for about a quarter. The J segment lost 4 bases and the V segment lost 5 bases, leaving 9 bases of the junction unmatched. CDR1 and CDR2 from the germline V gene are SEHNR and FQNEAQ (reference sequence). CDR3 length: 15 residues.

The gene calls are TRBV7-9 and TRBJ1-2; TRBD1 agrees at 8 bases. This clonotype was obtained from a man aged 25 to 45 in good health. The material sequenced was blood. The CDR3 region is CASSPTGGWSYGYTF. The CDR3 nucleotides read TGTGCCAGCAGCCCTACAGGGGGTTGGAGCTATGGCTACACCTTC.